This TCR beta chain was documented in a study of cytomegalovirus exposure and HLA in healthy donors. On the study more broadly: Drawn from HLA-typed donors, 83 million or so unique TCRs were held in an early data release.

Note on this clone: Its matching antigen is unknown.

Study-wide points: Later genetic work tied a missense DCLRE1C variant to beta-chain V and J trimming. It was 150 to 200 TCR beta chains that were listed as cytomegalovirus-associated. CMV antigen specificity of a few CMV-associated chains was confirmed in vitro.

The PCR contained 60 Vbeta and 13 Jbeta primers. The data were produced by immunoSEQ multiplex PCR, yet TCRdb's version contains in-frame clones alone and is incomplete. The table records roughly 49,000 clones, approximately 85% of them present only once. The sequence was collected from a boy aged 10-17 years in good health and CMV-seropositive. Sequenced input: PBMCs.

Written as DNA, the CDR3 is TGCAGCGTTCAACAGGGTCATAATTCACCCCTCCACTTT. It codes for CSVQQGHNSPLHF. The chain is built from TRBV29-1 and TRBJ1-6; D might be TRBD1 (6 bases). The CDR3 runs 13 residues. The V gene lost 5 bases and the J gene lost 5 bases, with 10 bases spanning the gap. Germline CDR1 is SQVTM and CDR2 is ANQGSEA.